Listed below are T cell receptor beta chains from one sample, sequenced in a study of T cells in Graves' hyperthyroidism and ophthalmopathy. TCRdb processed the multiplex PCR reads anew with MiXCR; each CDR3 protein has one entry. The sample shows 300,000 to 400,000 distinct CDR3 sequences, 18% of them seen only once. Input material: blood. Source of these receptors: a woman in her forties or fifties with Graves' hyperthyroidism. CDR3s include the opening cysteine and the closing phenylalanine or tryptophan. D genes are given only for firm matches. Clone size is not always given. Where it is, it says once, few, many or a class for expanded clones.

CDR3 DNA: TGTGCCTGGAGTCAGCCCGGAGATTTTAATGAAAAACTGTTTTTT
CDR3 protein: CAWSQPGDFNEKLFF
V gene: TRBV30
J gene: TRBJ1-4
CDR3 length: 15
D gene: NA
clone size: few

CDR3 DNA: TGTGCCAGCAGTTACCAGGGTTCGTTTGGTGAAGCTTTCTTT
CDR3 protein: CASSYQGSFGEAFF
V gene: TRBV6-5
J gene: TRBJ1-1
CDR3 length: 14
D gene: NA
clone size: few

CDR3 DNA: TGTGCCAGCAGCCCTAGGGGAGTTACGACACAGAACACCGGGGAGCTGTTTTTT
CDR3 protein: CASSPRGVTTQNTGELFF
V gene: TRBV6-2/TRBV6-3
J gene: TRBJ2-2
CDR3 length: 18
D gene: NA
clone size: few

CDR3 DNA: TGCGCTTCTAGGGGGCCGCCCATGAACACTGAAGCTTTCTTT
CDR3 protein: CASRGPPMNTEAFF
V gene: TRBV4-1
J gene: TRBJ1-1
CDR3 length: 14
D gene: TRBD1
clone size: NA

CDR3 DNA: TGTGCCAGCAGTTCCCCGGGACAGGGGTATGGCTACACCTTC
CDR3 protein: CASSSPGQGYGYTF
V gene: TRBV6-2/TRBV6-3
J gene: TRBJ1-2
CDR3 length: 14
D gene: TRBD1
clone size: many

CDR3 DNA: TGTGCCAGCAAGACGGAGACAGGGGCCAACTATGGCTACACCTTC
CDR3 protein: CASKTETGANYGYTF
V gene: TRBV2
J gene: TRBJ1-2
CDR3 length: 15
D gene: TRBD1
clone size: many

CDR3 DNA: TGTGCCAGCTCAACCGGGACAGGGGGAACCACAGATACGCAGTATTTT
CDR3 protein: CASSTGTGGTTDTQYF
V gene: TRBV18
J gene: TRBJ2-3
CDR3 length: 16
D gene: TRBD1
clone size: many

CDR3 DNA: TGTGCCTGGAGTGGAGGCAATGAAGAGACCCAGTACTTC
CDR3 protein: CAWSGGNEETQYF
V gene: TRBV30
J gene: TRBJ2-5
CDR3 length: 13
D gene: NA
clone size: NA

CDR3 DNA: TGTGCCTGGAGCCCGGGACAAGAGACCCAGTACTTC
CDR3 protein: CAWSPGQETQYF
V gene: TRBV30
J gene: TRBJ2-5
CDR3 length: 12
D gene: NA
clone size: many

CDR3 DNA: TGTGCCTCCCACAAGGGTTCGGAGAAAGATACGCAGTATTTT
CDR3 protein: CASHKGSEKDTQYF
V gene: TRBV12-3/TRBV12-4
J gene: TRBJ2-3
CDR3 length: 14
D gene: NA
clone size: NA

CDR3 DNA: TGTGCCAGCAGTTTTCATAGCGGGGGGAACACCGGGGAGCTGTTTTTT
CDR3 protein: CASSFHSGGNTGELFF
V gene: TRBV28
J gene: TRBJ2-2
CDR3 length: 16
D gene: TRBD2
clone size: many

CDR3 DNA: TGTGCCAGCACTCCCGCTCTAGAAACCGGGGAGCTGTTTTTT
CDR3 protein: CASTPALETGELFF
V gene: TRBV13
J gene: TRBJ2-2
CDR3 length: 14
D gene: NA
clone size: NA

CDR3 DNA: TGTGCCAGCAGCACTCCGGTGCTAGCGGGAGACGAGACCCAGTACTTC
CDR3 protein: CASSTPVLAGDETQYF
V gene: TRBV9
J gene: TRBJ2-5
CDR3 length: 16
D gene: TRBD2
clone size: NA

CDR3 DNA: TGTGCCAGCAGTACCAGCGGGGGGGTCTCCTACAATGAGCAGTTCTTC
CDR3 protein: CASSTSGGVSYNEQFF
V gene: TRBV12-3/TRBV12-4
J gene: TRBJ2-1
CDR3 length: 16
D gene: TRBD2
clone size: many

CDR3 DNA: TGTGCCAGCAGCTTTGAAGGGAGAGGGACGCAGTATTTT
CDR3 protein: CASSFEGRGTQYF
V gene: TRBV7-2
J gene: TRBJ2-3
CDR3 length: 13
D gene: NA
clone size: many

CDR3 DNA: TGTGCCTGGAGTGGTCCTTCCGGGAGGATCAACAATGAGCAGTTCTTC
CDR3 protein: CAWSGPSGRINNEQFF
V gene: TRBV30
J gene: TRBJ2-1
CDR3 length: 16
D gene: TRBD2
clone size: many

CDR3 DNA: TGTGCCAGCAGCTTACTGGGGGCTCCATCTGGACAGCCCCAGCATTTT
CDR3 protein: CASSLLGAPSGQPQHF
V gene: TRBV7-3
J gene: TRBJ1-5
CDR3 length: 16
D gene: NA
clone size: NA

CDR3 DNA: TGTGCCAGCAGGACGACGGGTCTCGGGAATCAGCCCCAGCATTTT
CDR3 protein: CASRTTGLGNQPQHF
V gene: TRBV28
J gene: TRBJ1-5
CDR3 length: 15
D gene: NA
clone size: NA

CDR3 DNA: TGTGCCAGCAGCGTCTCGCGGGGGCTCGAGGGGACCTACGAGCAGTACTTC
CDR3 protein: CASSVSRGLEGTYEQYF
V gene: TRBV7-9
J gene: TRBJ2-7
CDR3 length: 17
D gene: NA
clone size: NA

CDR3 DNA: TGCAGTGCTAAGAGGTCAGCTATCAATGAGCAGTTCTTC
CDR3 protein: CSAKRSAINEQFF
V gene: TRBV20-1
J gene: TRBJ2-1
CDR3 length: 13
D gene: NA
clone size: NA